Listed below are T cell receptor beta chains from one sample, sequenced in a study of blood T cell repertoires in COVID-19. TCRdb's table, derived via immunoSEQ multiplex PCR, lists solely in-frame clones and lacks some. The table lists hundreds of thousands of clones, about 89% of them singletons. Specimen: PBMCs or T cells enriched from blood (not recorded which). Source of these receptors: a man in his 60s who had recovered from COVID-19. Both conserved end residues are part of each CDR3. A D gene is named only where the DNA matches it firmly. Part of the rows lack a size; the others show once, few, many or a class for expanded clones.

d_call: -
clone_size: few
v_call: TRBV5-1
j_call: TRBJ1-4
cdr3_aa: CASSSTGAFNEKLFF
cdr3_nt: TGCGCCAGCAGCTCGACGGGAGCCTTTAATGAAAAACTGTTTTTT

d_call: TRBD2
clone_size: -
v_call: TRBV9
j_call: TRBJ2-1
cdr3_aa: CASSVDGRLAGPWSSYNEQFF
cdr3_nt: TGTGCCAGCAGCGTAGATGGGCGGCTAGCGGGCCCCTGGAGCTCCTACAATGAGCAGTTCTTC

d_call: TRBD1
clone_size: -
v_call: TRBV7-2
j_call: TRBJ1-5
cdr3_aa: CASSLQGGPNQPQHF
cdr3_nt: TGTGCCAGCAGCTTGCAGGGGGGCCCCAATCAGCCCCAGCATTTT

d_call: TRBD1
clone_size: -
v_call: TRBV28
j_call: TRBJ2-7
cdr3_aa: CASSLPTGENEQYF
cdr3_nt: TGTGCCAGCAGCCTACCTACAGGGGAGAACGAGCAGTACTTC

d_call: TRBD1
clone_size: -
v_call: TRBV19
j_call: TRBJ1-2
cdr3_aa: CASATGVFDGYTF
cdr3_nt: TGTGCCAGTGCGACAGGGGTTTTTGATGGCTACACCTTC

d_call: TRBD2
clone_size: -
v_call: TRBV6-5
j_call: TRBJ2-1
cdr3_aa: CASSQLAGGPAEQFF
cdr3_nt: TGTGCCAGCAGTCAACTAGCGGGAGGGCCCGCTGAGCAGTTCTTC

d_call: -
clone_size: -
v_call: TRBV5-1
j_call: TRBJ1-4
cdr3_aa: CASSLQGSHEKLFF
cdr3_nt: TGCGCCAGCAGCTTACAGGGATCCCATGAAAAACTGTTTTTT

d_call: TRBD1
clone_size: -
v_call: TRBV29-1
j_call: TRBJ2-1
cdr3_aa: CSVGGQGGYNEQFF
cdr3_nt: TGCAGCGTTGGAGGACAGGGGGGTTACAATGAGCAGTTCTTC

d_call: TRBD1
clone_size: -
v_call: TRBV7-3
j_call: TRBJ1-1
cdr3_aa: CASSLIGDRGRAEAFF
cdr3_nt: TGTGCCAGCAGCTTAATCGGGGACAGGGGAAGGGCCGAAGCTTTCTTT

d_call: TRBD1
clone_size: -
v_call: TRBV30
j_call: TRBJ2-1
cdr3_aa: CAWNNRGVYNEQFF
cdr3_nt: TGTGCCTGGAATAACAGGGGGGTATACAATGAGCAGTTCTTC

d_call: TRBD2
clone_size: -
v_call: TRBV9
j_call: TRBJ2-7
cdr3_aa: CASSVSAGREQYF
cdr3_nt: TGTGCCAGCAGCGTGTCAGCGGGGCGCGAGCAGTACTTC

d_call: -
clone_size: -
v_call: TRBV30
j_call: TRBJ2-7
cdr3_aa: CAWSGDLRAGVSYEQYF
cdr3_nt: TGTGCCTGGAGTGGAGACCTCCGGGCAGGGGTCTCCTACGAGCAGTACTTC

d_call: -
clone_size: few
v_call: TRBV21-1
j_call: TRBJ1-1
cdr3_aa: CAIYRGDTEAFF
cdr3_nt: TGTGCCATATACAGGGGAGACACTGAAGCTTTCTTT

d_call: TRBD2
clone_size: -
v_call: TRBV5-4
j_call: TRBJ2-1
cdr3_aa: CASSGGDSIYGEQFF
cdr3_nt: TGTGCCAGCAGCGGGGGGGACTCCATTTACGGTGAGCAGTTCTTC

d_call: TRBD2
clone_size: once
v_call: TRBV7-9
j_call: TRBJ2-1
cdr3_aa: CASSLGTSGSYNEQFF
cdr3_nt: TGTGCCAGCAGCTTAGGGACTAGCGGCTCTTACAATGAGCAGTTCTTC

d_call: -
clone_size: once
v_call: TRBV15
j_call: TRBJ2-1
cdr3_aa: CATSRDRRVEFF
cdr3_nt: TGTGCCACCAGCAGAGATCGCAGGGTAGAGTTCTTC

d_call: -
clone_size: -
v_call: TRBV5-4
j_call: TRBJ2-1
cdr3_aa: CASWLGLHVDNEQFF
cdr3_nt: TGTGCCAGCTGGCTCGGACTACATGTCGACAATGAGCAGTTCTTC

d_call: -
clone_size: -
v_call: TRBV18
j_call: TRBJ2-2
cdr3_aa: CASSTYGGDTGELFF
cdr3_nt: TGTGCCAGCTCAACCTACGGGGGAGACACCGGGGAGCTGTTTTTT

d_call: -
clone_size: -
v_call: TRBV5-5
j_call: TRBJ2-7
cdr3_aa: CASSPTFGSPQREQYF
cdr3_nt: TGTGCCAGCAGCCCAACTTTTGGCAGTCCCCAGAGGGAGCAGTACTTC

d_call: TRBD2
clone_size: -
v_call: TRBV7-2
j_call: TRBJ2-5
cdr3_aa: CASSSGSSGKETQYF
cdr3_nt: TGTGCCAGCAGCTCAGGCAGCAGCGGGAAAGAGACCCAGTACTTC

d_call: TRBD1
clone_size: -
v_call: TRBV30
j_call: TRBJ1-2
cdr3_aa: CAWSSGTGNYGYTF
cdr3_nt: TGTGCCTGGAGCTCCGGGACAGGGAACTATGGCTACACCTTC

d_call: -
clone_size: -
v_call: TRBV5-4
j_call: TRBJ2-3
cdr3_aa: CASSWPVNTDTQYF
cdr3_nt: TGTGCCAGCAGCTGGCCCGTAAACACAGATACGCAGTATTTT

d_call: TRBD1
clone_size: -
v_call: TRBV27
j_call: TRBJ1-2
cdr3_aa: CASSPLTRGAPDYGYTF
cdr3_nt: TGTGCCAGCTCCCCCCTCACCAGGGGGGCTCCTGACTATGGCTACACCTTC

d_call: -
clone_size: few
v_call: TRBV9
j_call: TRBJ2-1
cdr3_aa: CASSIFYNEQFF
cdr3_nt: TGTGCCAGCAGCATCTTCTACAATGAGCAGTTCTTC

d_call: TRBD2
clone_size: -
v_call: TRBV9
j_call: TRBJ2-1
cdr3_aa: CASSQGTSGLAYNEQFF
cdr3_nt: TGTGCCAGCAGCCAAGGGACTAGCGGGTTAGCCTACAATGAGCAGTTCTTC

d_call: TRBD1
clone_size: -
v_call: TRBV5-1
j_call: TRBJ2-7
cdr3_aa: CASSFDRVYEQYF
cdr3_nt: TGCGCCAGCAGCTTTGACAGGGTCTACGAGCAGTACTTC

d_call: -
clone_size: -
v_call: TRBV7-3
j_call: TRBJ2-2
cdr3_aa: CASSPLRGTGELFF
cdr3_nt: TGTGCCAGCAGCCCGTTAAGGGGAACCGGGGAGCTGTTTTTT

d_call: -
clone_size: -
v_call: TRBV7-9
j_call: TRBJ1-3
cdr3_aa: CASSLAGGRAGNTIYF
cdr3_nt: TGTGCCAGCAGCTTAGCGGGGGGAAGGGCCGGAAACACCATATATTTT

d_call: TRBD2
clone_size: -
v_call: TRBV6-5
j_call: TRBJ2-2
cdr3_aa: CASSSSGRAPAGELFF
cdr3_nt: TGTGCCAGCAGTTCCAGCGGGAGGGCCCCGGCCGGGGAGCTGTTTTTT

d_call: TRBD1
clone_size: -
v_call: TRBV24-1
j_call: TRBJ2-5
cdr3_aa: CATGTGQAGVQETQYF
cdr3_nt: TGTGCCACCGGGACGGGACAGGCTGGGGTCCAAGAGACCCAGTACTTC

d_call: -
clone_size: -
v_call: TRBV24-1
j_call: TRBJ2-3
cdr3_aa: CATGTGTDTQYF
cdr3_nt: TGTGCCACAGGGACTGGCACAGATACGCAGTATTTT

d_call: -
clone_size: -
v_call: TRBV18
j_call: TRBJ2-2
cdr3_aa: CASSPRGVGTGELFF
cdr3_nt: TGTGCCAGCTCACCACGCGGGGTCGGCACCGGGGAGCTGTTTTTT

d_call: TRBD2
clone_size: -
v_call: TRBV15
j_call: TRBJ2-1
cdr3_aa: CATRGGSSYNEQFF
cdr3_nt: TGTGCCACCAGGGGCGGGAGCTCCTACAATGAGCAGTTCTTC

d_call: -
clone_size: -
v_call: TRBV28
j_call: TRBJ2-1
cdr3_aa: CASRIGGGAAYNEQFF
cdr3_nt: TGTGCCAGCAGAATAGGGGGAGGGGCCGCATACAATGAGCAGTTCTTC

d_call: TRBD1
clone_size: -
v_call: TRBV4-1
j_call: TRBJ1-6
cdr3_aa: CASSQEGQYNSPLHF
cdr3_nt: TGCGCCAGCAGCCAGGAGGGACAGTACAATTCACCCCTCCACTTT

d_call: TRBD2
clone_size: -
v_call: TRBV29-1
j_call: TRBJ2-6
cdr3_aa: CSVYEGRGSGANVLTF
cdr3_nt: TGCAGCGTATATGAGGGGAGGGGCTCTGGGGCCAACGTCCTGACTTTC

d_call: TRBD2
clone_size: -
v_call: TRBV11-2
j_call: TRBJ2-1
cdr3_aa: CASSFNRQAGGGNEQFF
cdr3_nt: TGTGCCAGCAGCTTTAACCGCCAGGCGGGAGGGGGGAATGAGCAGTTCTTC

d_call: TRBD2
clone_size: -
v_call: TRBV5-1
j_call: TRBJ2-2
cdr3_aa: CASSTGTSGDGELFF
cdr3_nt: TGCGCCAGCAGCACCGGGACTAGCGGCGACGGGGAGCTGTTTTTT

d_call: TRBD1
clone_size: -
v_call: TRBV6-5
j_call: TRBJ2-1
cdr3_aa: CASSYRGLNNEQFF
cdr3_nt: TGTGCCAGCAGTTACAGGGGGCTGAACAATGAGCAGTTCTTC

d_call: -
clone_size: -
v_call: TRBV6-5
j_call: TRBJ1-2
cdr3_aa: CASTAVGGPLLGYTF
cdr3_nt: TGTGCCAGCACCGCGGTGGGGGGGCCACTTCTTGGCTACACCTTC